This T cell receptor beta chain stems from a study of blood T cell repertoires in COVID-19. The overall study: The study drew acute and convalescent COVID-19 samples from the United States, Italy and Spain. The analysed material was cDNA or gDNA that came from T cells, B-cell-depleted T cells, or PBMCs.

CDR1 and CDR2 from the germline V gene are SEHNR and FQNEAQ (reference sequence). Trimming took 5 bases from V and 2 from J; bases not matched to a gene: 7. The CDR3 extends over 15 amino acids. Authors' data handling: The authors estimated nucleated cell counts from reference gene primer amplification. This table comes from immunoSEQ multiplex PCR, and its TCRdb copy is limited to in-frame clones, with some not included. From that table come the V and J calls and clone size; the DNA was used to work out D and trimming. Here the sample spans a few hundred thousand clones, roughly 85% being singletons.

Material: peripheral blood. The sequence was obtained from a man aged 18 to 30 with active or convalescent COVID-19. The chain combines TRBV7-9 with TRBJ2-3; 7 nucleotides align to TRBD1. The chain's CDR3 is CASSPGTDYTDTQYF. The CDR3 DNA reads TGTGCCAGCAGCCCAGGGACAGATTACACAGATACGCAGTATTTT.